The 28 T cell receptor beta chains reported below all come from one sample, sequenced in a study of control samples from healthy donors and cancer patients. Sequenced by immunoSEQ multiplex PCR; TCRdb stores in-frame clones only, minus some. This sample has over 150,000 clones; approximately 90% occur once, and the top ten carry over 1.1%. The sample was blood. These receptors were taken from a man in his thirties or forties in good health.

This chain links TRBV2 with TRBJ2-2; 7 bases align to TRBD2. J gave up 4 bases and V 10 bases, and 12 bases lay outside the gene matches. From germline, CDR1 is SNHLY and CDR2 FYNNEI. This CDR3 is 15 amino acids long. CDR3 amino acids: CANGLTPGGTGELFF. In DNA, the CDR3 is TGTGCCAACGGACTCACCCCGGGGGGCACCGGGGAGCTGTTTTTT.

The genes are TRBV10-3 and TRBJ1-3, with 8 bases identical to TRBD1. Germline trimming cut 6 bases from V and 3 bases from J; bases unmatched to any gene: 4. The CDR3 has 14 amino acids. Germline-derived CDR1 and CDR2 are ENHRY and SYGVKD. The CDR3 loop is CAIRQGVDGNTIYF. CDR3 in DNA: TGTGCCATCAGACAGGGGGTGGATGGAAACACCATATATTTT.

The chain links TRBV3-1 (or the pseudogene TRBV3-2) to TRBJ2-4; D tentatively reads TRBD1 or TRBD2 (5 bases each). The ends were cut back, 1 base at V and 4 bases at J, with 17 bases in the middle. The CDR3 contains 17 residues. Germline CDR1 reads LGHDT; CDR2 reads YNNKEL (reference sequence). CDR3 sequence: CASSQVTGRTQKNIQYF. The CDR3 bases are TGTGCCAGCAGCCAAGTGACGGGACGGACCCAAAAAAACATTCAGTACTTC.

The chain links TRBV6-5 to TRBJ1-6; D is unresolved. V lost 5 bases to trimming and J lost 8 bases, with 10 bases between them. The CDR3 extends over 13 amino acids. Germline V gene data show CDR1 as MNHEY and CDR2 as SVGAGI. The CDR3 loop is CASSKLGYSPLHF. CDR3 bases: TGTGCCAGCAGTAAACTGGGTTATTCACCCCTCCACTTT.

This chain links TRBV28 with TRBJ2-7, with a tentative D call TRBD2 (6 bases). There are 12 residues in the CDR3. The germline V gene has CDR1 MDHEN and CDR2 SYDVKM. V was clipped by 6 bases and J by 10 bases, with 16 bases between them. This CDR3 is CASSPIAGLQYF. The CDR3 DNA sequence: TGTGCCAGCAGCCCCATTGCGGGGTTACAGTACTTC. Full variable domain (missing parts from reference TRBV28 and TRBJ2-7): DVKVTQSSRYLVKRTGEKVFLECVQDMDHENMFWYRQDPGLGLRLIYFSYDVKMKEKGDIPEGYSVSREKKERFSLILESASTNQTSMYLCASSPIAGLQYFGPGTRLTVT.

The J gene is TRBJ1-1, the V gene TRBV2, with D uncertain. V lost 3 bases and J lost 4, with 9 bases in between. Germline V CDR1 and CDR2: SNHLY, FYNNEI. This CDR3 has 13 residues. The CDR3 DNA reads TGTGCCAGCAGTGACGGTGTAAGCACTGAAGCTTTCTTT. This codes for CASSDGVSTEAFF.

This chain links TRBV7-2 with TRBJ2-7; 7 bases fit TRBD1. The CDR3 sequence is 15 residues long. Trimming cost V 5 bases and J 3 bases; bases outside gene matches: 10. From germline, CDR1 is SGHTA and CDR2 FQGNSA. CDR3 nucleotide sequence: TGTGCCAGCAGCGCCCAGACAGGGTTGATCTACGAGCAGTACTTC. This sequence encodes CASSAQTGLIYEQYF.

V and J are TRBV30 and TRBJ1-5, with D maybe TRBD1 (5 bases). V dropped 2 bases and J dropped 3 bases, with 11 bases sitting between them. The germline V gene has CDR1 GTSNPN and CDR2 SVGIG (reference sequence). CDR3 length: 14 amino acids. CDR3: CAWSRRQLNQPQHF. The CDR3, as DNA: TGTGCCTGGAGTAGAAGACAGCTCAATCAGCCCCAGCATTTT.

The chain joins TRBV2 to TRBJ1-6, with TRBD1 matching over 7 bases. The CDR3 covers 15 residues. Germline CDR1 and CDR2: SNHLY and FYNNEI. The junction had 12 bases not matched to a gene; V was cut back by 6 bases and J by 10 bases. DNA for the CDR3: TGTGCCAGCAGAGCGACAGGGTCGATCAGGTCACCCCTCCACTTT. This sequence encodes CASRATGSIRSPLHF.

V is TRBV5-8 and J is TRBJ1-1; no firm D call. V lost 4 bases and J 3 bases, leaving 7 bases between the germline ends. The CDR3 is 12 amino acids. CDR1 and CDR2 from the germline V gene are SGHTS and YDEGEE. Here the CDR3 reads CASSRTHTEAFF. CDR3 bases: TGTGCCAGCAGCAGGACCCACACTGAAGCTTTCTTT.

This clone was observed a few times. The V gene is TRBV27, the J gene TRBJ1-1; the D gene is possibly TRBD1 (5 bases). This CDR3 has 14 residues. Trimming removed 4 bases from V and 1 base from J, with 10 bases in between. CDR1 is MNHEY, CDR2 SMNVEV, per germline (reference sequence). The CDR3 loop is CASSSPGRNTEAFF. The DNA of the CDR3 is TGTGCCAGCAGTTCGCCGGGACGGAACACTGAAGCTTTCTTT.

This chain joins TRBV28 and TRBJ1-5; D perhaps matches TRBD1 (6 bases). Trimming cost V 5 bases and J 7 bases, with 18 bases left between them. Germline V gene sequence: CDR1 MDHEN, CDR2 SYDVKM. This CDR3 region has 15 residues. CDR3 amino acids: CASSPPGTTAQPQHF. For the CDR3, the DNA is TGTGCCAGCAGTCCCCCCGGGACAACTGCCCAGCCCCAGCATTTT.

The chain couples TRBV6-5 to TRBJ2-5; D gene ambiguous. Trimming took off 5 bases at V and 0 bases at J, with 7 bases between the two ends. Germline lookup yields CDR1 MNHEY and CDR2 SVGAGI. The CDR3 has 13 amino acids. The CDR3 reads CASSTPYQETQYF. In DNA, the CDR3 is TGTGCCAGCAGTACCCCGTACCAAGAGACCCAGTACTTC.

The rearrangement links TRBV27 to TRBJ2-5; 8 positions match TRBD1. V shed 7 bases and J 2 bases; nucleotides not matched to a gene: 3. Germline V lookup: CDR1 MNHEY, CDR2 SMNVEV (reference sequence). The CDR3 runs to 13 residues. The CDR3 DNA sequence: TGTGCCAGCACTAGACAGGGGCAAGAGACCCAGTACTTC. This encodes CASTRQGQETQYF.

CDR3 loop: CASSAQGGTDTQYF. CDR3 in DNA: TGCGCCAGCAGCGCCCAAGGGGGCACAGATACGCAGTATTTT. The V and J genes are TRBV5-1 and TRBJ2-3, with D possibly TRBD1 on 5 matching bases. V was shortened by 4 bases and J by 1 base, with 10 bases between the two germline ends. This CDR3 contains 14 residues. CDR1 is SGHRS, CDR2 YFSETQ, per germline. Using reference TRBV5-1 and TRBJ2-3 for the parts outside the CDR3, the full variable domain is KAGVTQTPRYLIKTRGQQVTLSCSPISGHRSVSWYQQTPGQGLQFLFEYFSETQRNKGNFPGRFSGRQFSNSRSEMNVSTLELGDSALYLCASSAQGGTDTQYFGPGTRLTVL.

DNA for the CDR3: TGTGCCAGCTCACGCCTCGGCCAGGGAAGCACTGAAGCTTTCTTT. Translated, it gives CASSRLGQGSTEAFF. The chain uses TRBV18 and TRBJ1-1, with D maybe TRBD1 (5 bases). Trimming took 4 bases from V and 4 from J, leaving 16 bases between them. CDR3 length: 15 amino acids. CDR1 and CDR2 (germline): KGHSH, LQKENI.

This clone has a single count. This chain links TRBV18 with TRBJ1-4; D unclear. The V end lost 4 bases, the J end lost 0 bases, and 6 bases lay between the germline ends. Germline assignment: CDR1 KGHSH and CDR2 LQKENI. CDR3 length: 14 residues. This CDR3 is CASSRTTTNEKLFF. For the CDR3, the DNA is TGTGCCAGCTCACGAACCACAACTAATGAAAAACTGTTTTTT.

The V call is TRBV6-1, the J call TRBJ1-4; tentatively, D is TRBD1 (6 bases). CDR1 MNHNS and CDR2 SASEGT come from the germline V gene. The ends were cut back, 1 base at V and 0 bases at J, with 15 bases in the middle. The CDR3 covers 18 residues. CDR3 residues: CASSEVRGPAPTNEKLFF. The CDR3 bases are TGTGCCAGCAGTGAAGTCAGGGGTCCGGCCCCAACTAATGAAAAACTGTTTTTT.

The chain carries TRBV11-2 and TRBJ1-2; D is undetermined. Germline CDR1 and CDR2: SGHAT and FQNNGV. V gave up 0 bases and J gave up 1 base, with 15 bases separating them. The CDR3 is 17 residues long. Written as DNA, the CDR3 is TGTGCCAGCAGCTTAGACGTCAAAGGGATTAATAACTATGGCTACACCTTC. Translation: CASSLDVKGINNYGYTF.

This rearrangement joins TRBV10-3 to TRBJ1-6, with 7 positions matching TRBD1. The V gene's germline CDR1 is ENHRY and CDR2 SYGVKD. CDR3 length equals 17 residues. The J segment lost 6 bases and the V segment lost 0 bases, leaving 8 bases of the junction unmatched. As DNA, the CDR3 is TGTGCCATCAGTGAGTCGGCCAGGGGGGCAGGTAATTCACCCCTCCACTTT. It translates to CAISESARGAGNSPLHF.

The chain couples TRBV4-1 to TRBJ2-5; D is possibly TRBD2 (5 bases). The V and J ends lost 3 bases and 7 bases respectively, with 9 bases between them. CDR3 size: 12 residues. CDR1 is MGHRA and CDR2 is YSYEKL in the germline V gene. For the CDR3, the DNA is TGCGCCAGCAGCCAGACTACGGGGACCCAGTACTTC. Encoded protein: CASSQTTGTQYF.

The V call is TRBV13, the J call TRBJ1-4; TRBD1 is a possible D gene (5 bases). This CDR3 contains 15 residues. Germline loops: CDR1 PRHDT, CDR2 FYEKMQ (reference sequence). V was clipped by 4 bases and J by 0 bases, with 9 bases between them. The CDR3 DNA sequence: TGTGCCAGCAGCTCCGGGGGTTCAACTAATGAAAAACTGTTTTTT. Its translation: CASSSGGSTNEKLFF.

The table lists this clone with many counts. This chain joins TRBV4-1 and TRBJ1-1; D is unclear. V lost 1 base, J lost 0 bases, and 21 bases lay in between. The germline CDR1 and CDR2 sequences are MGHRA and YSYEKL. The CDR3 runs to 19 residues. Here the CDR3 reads CASSQAPIGNPFMNTEAFF. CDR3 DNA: TGCGCCAGCAGCCAAGCCCCGATCGGGAACCCCTTTATGAACACTGAAGCTTTCTTT.

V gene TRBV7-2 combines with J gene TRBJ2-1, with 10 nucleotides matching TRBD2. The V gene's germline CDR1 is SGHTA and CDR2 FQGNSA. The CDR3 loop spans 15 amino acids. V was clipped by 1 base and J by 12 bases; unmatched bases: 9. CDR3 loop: CASSLEAGGWEAQFF. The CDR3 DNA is TGTGCCAGCAGCTTAGAAGCGGGGGGGTGGGAGGCGCAGTTCTTC.

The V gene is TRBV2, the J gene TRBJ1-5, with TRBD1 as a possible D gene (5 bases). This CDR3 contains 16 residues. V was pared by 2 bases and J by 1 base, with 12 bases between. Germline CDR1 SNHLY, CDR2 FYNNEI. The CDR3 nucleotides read TGTGCCAGCAGTGAATCCCAGGGACGAAGCAATCAGCCCCAGCATTTT. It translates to CASSESQGRSNQPQHF.

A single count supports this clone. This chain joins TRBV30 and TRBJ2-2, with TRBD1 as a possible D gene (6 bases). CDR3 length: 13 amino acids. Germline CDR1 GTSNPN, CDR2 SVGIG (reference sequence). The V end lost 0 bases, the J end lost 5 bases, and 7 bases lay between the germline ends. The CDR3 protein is CAWSVDRTGELFF. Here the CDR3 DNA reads TGTGCCTGGAGTGTCGACAGGACCGGGGAGCTGTTTTTT.

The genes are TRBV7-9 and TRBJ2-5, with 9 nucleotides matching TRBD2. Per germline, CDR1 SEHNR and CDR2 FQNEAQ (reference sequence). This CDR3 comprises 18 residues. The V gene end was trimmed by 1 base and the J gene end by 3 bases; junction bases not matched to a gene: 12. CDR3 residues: CASSLVGLAGRGEETQYF. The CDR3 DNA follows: TGTGCCAGCAGCTTAGTCGGCCTAGCGGGAAGAGGGGAAGAGACCCAGTACTTC.

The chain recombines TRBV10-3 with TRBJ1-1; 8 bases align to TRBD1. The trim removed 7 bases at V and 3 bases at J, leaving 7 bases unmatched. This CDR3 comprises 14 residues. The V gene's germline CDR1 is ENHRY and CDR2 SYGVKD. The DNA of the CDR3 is TGTGCCATCACCCGGACAGGGAGCGACACTGAAGCTTTCTTT. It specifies CAITRTGSDTEAFF.